This TCR beta chain was profiled in a study of T cell changes during pregnancy in multiple sclerosis. The table came from immunoSEQ multiplex PCR; TCRdb's copy has only in-frame clones and leaves some out. The repertoire consists of some 100,000 clones, with approximately 94% occurring once and the leading ten covering about 1.3%. Germline V gene lookup returns CDR1 SGHTA and CDR2 FQGNSA. The CDR3 contains 17 residues. Trimming took off 2 bases at V and 1 base at J, with 14 bases between the two ends. The TCR comes from a female donor with multiple sclerosis, enrolled in a pregnancy study. J is TRBJ2-2 and V is TRBV7-2; a possible D gene is TRBD1 (6 bases). The source material was peripheral blood, sampled in the second trimester of pregnancy. In nucleotides, the CDR3 is TGTGCCAGCAGCTTATTTTCCCAGGGGCAGAACACCGGGGAGCTGTTTTTT. Its translation is CASSLFSQGQNTGELFF.